These 4 T cell receptor beta chains were sequenced from one sample in a study of lymphopenia after photon versus proton radiotherapy (dated by TCRdb to between 2017 and 2020). Libraries were prepared through the immunoSEQ multiplex PCR assay. The table comes from immuneACCESS by way of TCRdb, which keeps in-frame sequences with V and J called. Part of the clones is missing from these tables; in studies checked, under half for an unresolved V gene and the rest for unknown reasons. The sample yields tens of thousands of clones; 94% were counted once. Approximately 0.72% of the sample lies in the top ten. Material: peripheral blood, obtained from a patient treated with photon-based radiotherapy. These receptors were obtained from a woman aged 45-65 years with cholangiocarcinoma.

The gene calls are TRBV29-1 and TRBJ2-1; tentative D call: TRBD1 (5 bases). The CDR3 is 12 amino acids. V shed 3 bases and J shed 6 bases, with 9 bases lying between them. Germline V gene sequence: CDR1 SQVTM, CDR2 ANQGSEA. CDR3 DNA: TGCAGCGTTGATATGCAGGGCAATGAGCAGTTCTTC. This translates into CSVDMQGNEQFF.

This clone was picked up one time. The V call is TRBV7-2, the J call TRBJ2-1; the D gene is possibly TRBD2 (5 bases). V was shortened by 4 bases and J by 8 bases, with 15 bases between the two germline ends. Germline V lookup: CDR1 SGHTA, CDR2 FQGNSA. CDR3 length equals 14 residues. The DNA for the CDR3 is TGTGCCAGCAGCTCGGGATTTCGCGGCTATGAGCAGTTCTTC. Translated: CASSSGFRGYEQFF.

The table lists this clone with a few counts. The chain joins TRBV27 to TRBJ2-7, with 10 bases aligning to TRBD1. The CDR3 loop spans 16 amino acids. V shed 3 bases and J 2 bases; nucleotides not matched to a gene: 7. Germline CDR1 and CDR2: MNHEY and SMNVEV (reference sequence). CDR3 in DNA: TGTGCCAGCAGTTTCACCCACGGGACAGGGGCCTACGAGCAGTACTTC. This gives the protein CASSFTHGTGAYEQYF.

The chain carries TRBV5-1 and TRBJ2-7; 7 bases map to TRBD2. There are 14 residues in the CDR3. CDR1 SGHRS and CDR2 YFSETQ come from the germline V gene. The V gene end was trimmed by 1 base and the J gene end by 5 bases; junction bases not matched to a gene: 6. CDR3 amino acids: CASSLFGGRHEQYF. CDR3 DNA: TGCGCCAGCAGCTTGTTCGGGGGGAGACACGAGCAGTACTTC.